This T cell receptor beta chain was profiled in a study of shared clonotypes between healthy human individuals. The wider study: Aged 18 to 49, the donors were a couple of women and a few men.

Assay used: immunoSEQ multiplex PCR; TCRdb lists only in-frame clones, some missing. Here the sample spans 500,000 or so clones, 90% to 97% being singletons. CDR1 is SEHNR and CDR2 is FQNEAQ in the germline V gene (reference sequence). This CDR3 is built from 14 residues. V was cut by 2 bases and J by 4 bases, with 10 bases left in between. The sample taken for sequencing was naive CD4+ T cells sorted from blood. Subset: CD45RA+ positively selected. The chain links TRBV7-9 to TRBJ2-3, with a weak D call TRBD2 (6 bases). The receptor's source is a woman aged 30 to 39 in good health. The CDR3 protein is CASSLLGLSDTQYF. The CDR3 coding sequence is TGTGCCAGCAGCTTATTGGGACTTTCAGATACGCAGTATTTT.